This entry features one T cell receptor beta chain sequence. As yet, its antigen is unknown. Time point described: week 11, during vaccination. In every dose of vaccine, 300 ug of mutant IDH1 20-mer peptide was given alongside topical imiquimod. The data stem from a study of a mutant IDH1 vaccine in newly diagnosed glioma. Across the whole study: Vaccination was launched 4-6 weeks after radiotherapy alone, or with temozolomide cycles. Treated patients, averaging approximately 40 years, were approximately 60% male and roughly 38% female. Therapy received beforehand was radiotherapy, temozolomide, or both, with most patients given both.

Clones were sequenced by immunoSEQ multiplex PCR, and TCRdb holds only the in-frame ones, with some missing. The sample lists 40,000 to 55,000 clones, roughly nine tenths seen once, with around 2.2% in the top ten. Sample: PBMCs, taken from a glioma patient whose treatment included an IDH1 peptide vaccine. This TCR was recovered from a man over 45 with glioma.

CDR3 sequence (DNA): TGTGCCAGCAGCAAACAGGGCTTGGTTTCCTATGGCTACACCTTC. This translates into CASSKQGLVSYGYTF. This chain connects TRBV7-9 to TRBJ1-2, with D perhaps matching TRBD1 (6 bases). Germline V gene sequence: CDR1 SEHNR, CDR2 FQNEAQ (reference sequence). The V and J ends lost 5 bases and 4 bases respectively, with 17 bases between them. This CDR3 has 15 amino acids.